This T cell receptor beta chain is from a study of blood T cells in healthy people across ages. The wider study: With template switching, about one barcoded beta molecule was captured per two T cells.

Primed by a sample-barcoded 5' primer and a J-beta primer mix, a second PCR proceeded for about 7 to 11 cycles. MiXCR, applied by TCRdb to the 5' RACE reads, yields one record per CDR3 protein. The table includes about 720,000 distinct CDR3 sequences, roughly 20% detected once. Germline V gene data show CDR1 as LNHDA and CDR2 as SQIVND (reference sequence). Trimming cost V 3 bases and J 5 bases, with 13 bases left between them. This CDR3 is built from 14 residues. V usage is TRBV19 and J usage is TRBJ1-2, with D possibly matching TRBD1 (5 bases). Material: blood. The origin of this receptor is a man between 65 and 79 years old in good health. The CDR3 DNA is TGTGCCAGTAGTATCGCGTCAGGGTGGTATGGCTACACCTTC. It specifies CASSIASGWYGYTF.